The next 27 T cell receptor beta chains were all read from a single sample in a study of T cell changes during pregnancy in multiple sclerosis. TCRdb's table, derived via immunoSEQ multiplex PCR, lists solely in-frame clones and lacks some. The sample records about 93,000 clones, 85% to 95% being singletons. The input for sequencing was peripheral blood, taken after pregnancy. The receptors originated from a female donor with multiple sclerosis, enrolled in a pregnancy study.

This clone was seen once. V gene TRBV7-2 combines with J gene TRBJ1-2; D not certain. V lost 8 bases, J lost 3 bases, and 16 bases lay in between. The CDR3 is made up of 14 amino acids. Germline values: CDR1 SGHTA, CDR2 FQGNSA. The CDR3 DNA is TGTGCCAGCGGCCTTTTGGTAGACTACTATGGCTACACCTTC. Its protein product is CASGLLVDYYGYTF.

The chain uses TRBV7-9 and TRBJ1-1; TRBD1 aligns across 8 bases. The CDR3 runs to 17 residues. Losses at the gene ends were 7 bases for V and 1 base for J; bases not matched to a gene: 14. The germline V gene encodes CDR1 SEHNR and CDR2 FQNEAQ (reference sequence). The DNA of the CDR3 is TGTGCCAGCACCCGGCTTGGGACAGGAACGGGGAACACTGAAGCTTTCTTT. The encoded protein is CASTRLGTGTGNTEAFF.

V and J are TRBV19 and TRBJ1-3, with D tentatively TRBD1 (6 bases). The CDR3 has 15 amino acids. V was trimmed by 6 bases and J by 2 bases, leaving 14 bases between them. The germline V gene encodes CDR1 LNHDA and CDR2 SQIVND (reference sequence). CDR3 sequence reads: CASSPGWGPGNTIYF. The CDR3 coding sequence is TGTGCCAGTAGCCCTGGCTGGGGGCCTGGAAACACCATATATTTT.

The V gene is TRBV2, the J gene TRBJ2-1; 8 positions match TRBD2. The CDR3 is made up of 15 amino acids. With 8 bases clipped from V and 7 bases from J, the junction kept 13 bases outside the gene matches. The germline gives CDR1 SNHLY, CDR2 FYNNEI. The CDR3 region is CASAAGGRQSNEQFF. Here the CDR3 DNA reads TGTGCCAGCGCGGCCGGCGGGAGGCAATCAAATGAGCAGTTCTTC.

The chain couples TRBV7-9 to TRBJ2-2; TRBD1 matches 8 bases. Per the germline V gene, CDR1 is SEHNR and CDR2 is FQNEAQ (reference sequence). The V segment lost 6 bases and the J segment 2 bases; nucleotides outside the gene matches: 17. The CDR3 consists of 19 residues. CDR3 sequence: CASRPTRTGPKPNTGELFF. The CDR3 DNA sequence: TGTGCCAGCAGACCGACCCGGACAGGGCCCAAACCTAACACCGGGGAGCTGTTTTTT. Full variable domain (remainder filled in from reference TRBV7-9 and TRBJ2-2): DTGVSQNPRHKITKRGQNVTFRCDPISEHNRLYWYRQTLGQGPEFLTYFQNEAQLEKSRLLSDRFSAERPKGSFSTLEIQRTEQGDSAMYLCASRPTRTGPKPNTGELFFGEGSRLTVL.

The chain employs TRBV14 and TRBJ2-1; D not certain. Trimming took off 1 base at V and 9 bases at J, with 7 bases between the two ends. The germline gives CDR1 SGHDN, CDR2 FVKESK. This CDR3 is 12 amino acids long. The DNA for the CDR3 is TGTGCCAGCAGCCAAGTTTCTAGTGAGCAGTTCTTC. It translates to CASSQVSSEQFF.

This clone was picked up a small number of times. In DNA form, the CDR3 reads TGCGCCAGCAGTGAGTTCTTGGGCGGGACTCTGCAGTATTTT. As protein: CASSEFLGGTLQYF. The chain links TRBV10-2 to TRBJ2-3, with a possible D match to TRBD2 (6 bases). The V gene lost 1 base and the J gene lost 11 bases, with 16 bases spanning the gap. Germline V gives CDR1 WSHSY, CDR2 SAAADI. The CDR3 consists of 14 residues.

The rearrangement links TRBV19 to TRBJ1-5; TRBD1 agrees at 7 bases. Trimming removed 0 bases from V and 0 bases from J; junction bases left unmatched: 5. Germline V gene data show CDR1 as LNHDA and CDR2 as SQIVND (reference sequence). The CDR3 consists of 17 residues. The CDR3 DNA reads TGTGCCAGTAGTATAGATGGACAGGCATATAGCAATCAGCCCCAGCATTTT. It encodes CASSIDGQAYSNQPQHF.

V and J are TRBV7-3 and TRBJ2-7; 7 bases align to TRBD2. CDR1 SGHTA and CDR2 FQGTGA come from the germline V gene. V shed 8 bases, J shed 2 bases, and the junction held 9 bases outside the gene matches. The CDR3 covers 14 residues. The CDR3 DNA sequence: TGTGCCAGCCAGTTGGCTAGCGGACCCTACGAGCAGTACTTC. It specifies CASQLASGPYEQYF.

The rearrangement links TRBV10-1 to TRBJ2-1; 10 bases align to TRBD1. The CDR3 is 18 amino acids. Per the germline V gene, CDR1 is WNHNN and CDR2 is SYGVQD (reference sequence). The junction had 9 bases not matched to a gene; V was cut back by 4 bases and J by 0 bases. CDR3 protein: CASSGTRTGGSSYNEQFF. The CDR3 DNA follows: TGCGCCAGCAGTGGGACCCGGACAGGGGGTTCCTCCTACAATGAGCAGTTCTTC.

The rearrangement uses TRBV10-2 and TRBJ1-4; D remains unclear. The CDR3 consists of 15 residues. The ends were cut back, 5 bases at V and 8 bases at J, with 18 bases in the middle. Per the germline V gene, CDR1 is WSHSY and CDR2 is SAAADI. Here the CDR3 reads CASSIILGVGEKLFF. CDR3 in DNA: TGCGCCAGCAGTATAATTCTCGGGGTAGGGGAAAAACTGTTTTTT.

The chain is built from TRBV28 and TRBJ1-3, with 8 bases fitting TRBD1. J gave up 4 bases and V 0 bases, and 5 bases lay outside the gene matches. This CDR3 region has 16 residues. CDR1 and CDR2 (germline): MDHEN, SYDVKM. CDR3 bases: TGTGCCAGCAGTTTATGGTCGACAGGGGCCGGAAACACCATATATTTT. Translating gives CASSLWSTGAGNTIYF.

The chain is built from TRBV11-2 and TRBJ2-5; TRBD2 matches at 8 bases. The germline V gene has CDR1 SGHAT and CDR2 FQNNGV. The CDR3 totals 17 residues. Trimming at V came to 5 bases and at J to 0 bases, leaving 11 bases not matched to a gene. The CDR3 DNA sequence: TGTGCCAGCAGCCGCAATATATTAGCGGGGAACCAAGAGACCCAGTACTTC. Its translation: CASSRNILAGNQETQYF.

The V gene is TRBV7-2, the J gene TRBJ1-4; D is possibly TRBD1 (5 bases). With 1 base removed from V and 7 bases from J, the gap between germline ends came to 13 bases. The CDR3 has 15 residues. Germline CDR1 SGHTA, CDR2 FQGNSA. CDR3 region: CASSLVGGGVEKLFF. The DNA for the CDR3 is TGTGCCAGCAGCTTAGTGGGGGGAGGAGTTGAAAAACTGTTTTTT.

The rearrangement links TRBV9 to TRBJ2-7; 8 positions agree with TRBD2. Germline values: CDR1 SGDLS, CDR2 YYNGEE. The CDR3 sequence is 14 residues long. The junction had 4 bases not matched to a gene; V was cut back by 3 bases and J by 2 bases. CDR3 amino acids: CASSETSGTYEQYF. Here the CDR3 DNA reads TGTGCCAGCAGCGAAACTAGCGGAACCTACGAGCAGTACTTC.

The chain carries TRBV4-1 and TRBJ1-2; TRBD1 agrees at 8 bases. This CDR3 comprises 15 residues. The V gene's germline CDR1 is MGHRA and CDR2 YSYEKL. V trimming: 8 bases; J trimming: 4 bases; junction bases outside the gene matches: 12. This chain's CDR3 is CASSRTGTELYGYTF. The CDR3 nucleotides are TGCGCCAGCTCCAGGACAGGGACCGAACTCTATGGCTACACCTTC.

The chain employs TRBV9 and TRBJ2-7, with D unresolved. V lost 0 bases, J lost 1 base, and 5 bases lay in between. The germline V gene encodes CDR1 SGDLS and CDR2 YYNGEE. CDR3 length: 13 amino acids. CDR3 protein: CASSVGPSYEQYF. CDR3 bases: TGTGCCAGCAGCGTAGGTCCTTCCTACGAGCAGTACTTC.

The table lists this clone with a count of one. V usage is TRBV19 and J usage is TRBJ1-3; no firm D call. This CDR3 has 18 amino acids. V was shortened by 5 bases and J by 2 bases, with 22 bases between the two germline ends. Germline loops: CDR1 LNHDA, CDR2 SQIVND (reference sequence). CDR3 amino acids: CASSLRRPLRDAGNTIYF. The CDR3 DNA follows: TGTGCCAGTAGTTTGAGGAGGCCCCTCCGGGATGCTGGAAACACCATATATTTT.

The V and J genes are TRBV27 and TRBJ2-7; D unresolved. Germline V gene data show CDR1 as MNHEY and CDR2 as SMNVEV (reference sequence). The CDR3 spans 14 residues. Between the trimmed V and J ends, which lost 4 bases and 2 bases, there was a span of 12 bases. The CDR3 reads CASSSTGSTYEQYF. The CDR3 nucleotides are TGTGCCAGCAGTTCCACCGGGTCGACCTACGAGCAGTACTTC.

The genes are TRBV5-8 and TRBJ2-1, with D tentatively TRBD2 (5 bases). The V end was cut by 0 bases, the J end by 0 bases, with 16 bases between. The CDR3 runs 18 residues. Germline V gene sequence: CDR1 SGHTS, CDR2 YDEGEE. The DNA for the CDR3 is TGTGCCAGCAGCTTGGCGGAGGTAAAACTTAGCTCCTACAATGAGCAGTTCTTC. Protein sequence: CASSLAEVKLSSYNEQFF.

V is TRBV5-4 and J is TRBJ2-2, with a weak D call TRBD1 (5 bases). Germline CDR1 SGHNT, CDR2 YYREEE (reference sequence). The germline V and J ends were trimmed by 0 bases and 4 bases, with 10 bases remaining between them. The length of the CDR3 is 15 residues. The CDR3, as DNA: TGTGCCAGCAGCTTGGGGGGCCGGGTCACCGGGGAGCTGTTTTTT. Translating it yields CASSLGGRVTGELFF.

V is TRBV6-1 and J is TRBJ2-3, with a tentative D call TRBD1 (6 bases). Trimming took off 5 bases at V and 2 bases at J, with 11 bases between the two ends. CDR3 size: 14 residues. Per germline, CDR1 MNHNS and CDR2 SASEGT. The CDR3 coding sequence is TGTGCCAGCAGTCGAGCAGGGGTCACAGATACGCAGTATTTT. Translated, it gives CASSRAGVTDTQYF.

The DNA of the CDR3 is TGCGCCAGCAGAAAGGGACAGCCAGTCGACACTGAAGCTTTCTTT. Amino acid sequence: CASRKGQPVDTEAFF. The chain is built from TRBV5-1 and TRBJ1-1, with 7 bases matching TRBD1. Germline loops: CDR1 SGHRS, CDR2 YFSETQ. The CDR3 length is 15 residues. The V and J ends lost 5 bases and 3 bases, in that order; junction bases with no gene match: 10.

The chain combines TRBV5-1 with TRBJ2-3; the match to TRBD2 covers 8 bases. The length of the CDR3 is 18 residues. V lost 0 bases, J lost 0 bases, and 9 bases stayed unmatched. Germline V lookup: CDR1 SGHRS, CDR2 YFSETQ. The CDR3 spells CASSLAGVSGTSTDTQYF. The CDR3 bases are TGCGCCAGCAGCTTGGCAGGGGTTAGCGGGACTAGCACAGATACGCAGTATTTT.

The chain links TRBV30 to TRBJ2-1, with D uncertain. This CDR3 spans 12 amino acids. Germline loops: CDR1 GTSNPN, CDR2 SVGIG (reference sequence). The V gene lost 4 bases and the J gene lost 7 bases, with 11 bases spanning the gap. The CDR3 DNA follows: TGTGCCTGGAAGGCTGACTCGAATGAGCAGTTCTTC. The encoded protein is CAWKADSNEQFF.

The chain joins TRBV6-1 to TRBJ2-5, with 8 nucleotides matching TRBD1. Germline V gives CDR1 MNHNS, CDR2 SASEGT. This CDR3 spans 15 amino acids. The V segment lost 3 bases and the J segment 1 base; nucleotides outside the gene matches: 4. The CDR3 nucleotides read TGTGCCAGCAGTGACACTCAGGGGGCCCAAGAGACCCAGTACTTC. It specifies CASSDTQGAQETQYF.

This chain connects TRBV30 to TRBJ1-4; D not certain. This CDR3 has 12 residues. CDR1 is GTSNPN and CDR2 is SVGIG in the germline V gene (reference sequence). V dropped 3 bases and J dropped 8 bases, with 10 bases sitting between them. The CDR3 is CAWSQRGEKLFF. The CDR3 nucleotides read TGTGCCTGGAGCCAAAGAGGGGAAAAACTGTTTTTT.